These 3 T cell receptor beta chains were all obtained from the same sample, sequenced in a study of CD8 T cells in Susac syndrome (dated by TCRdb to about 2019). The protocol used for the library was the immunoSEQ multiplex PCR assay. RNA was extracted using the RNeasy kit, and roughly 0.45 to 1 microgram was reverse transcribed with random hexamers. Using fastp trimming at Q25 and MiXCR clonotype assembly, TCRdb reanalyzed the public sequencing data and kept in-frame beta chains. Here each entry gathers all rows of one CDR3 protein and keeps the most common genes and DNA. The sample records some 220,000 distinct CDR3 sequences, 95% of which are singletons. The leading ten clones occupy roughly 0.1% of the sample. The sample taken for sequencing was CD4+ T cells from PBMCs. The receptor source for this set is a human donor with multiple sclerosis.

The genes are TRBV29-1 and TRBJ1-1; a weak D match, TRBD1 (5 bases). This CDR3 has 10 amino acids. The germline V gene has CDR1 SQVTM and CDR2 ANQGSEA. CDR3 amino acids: CVGENTEAFF. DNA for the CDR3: TGCGTAGGGGAGAACACTGAAGCTTTCTTT.

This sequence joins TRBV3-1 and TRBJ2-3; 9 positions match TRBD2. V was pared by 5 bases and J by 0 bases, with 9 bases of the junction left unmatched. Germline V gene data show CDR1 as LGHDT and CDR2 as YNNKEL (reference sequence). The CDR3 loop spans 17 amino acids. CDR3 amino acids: CASSRTPGLASTDTQYF. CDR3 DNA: TGTGCCAGCAGCAGAACCCCCGGACTAGCGAGCACAGATACGCAGTATTTT.

The CDR3 protein is CAWSGLAGGRTDEQFF. In DNA, the CDR3 is TGTGCCTGGAGTGGACTAGCGGGAGGCCGTACGGATGAGCAGTTCTTC. The rearrangement links TRBV30 to TRBJ2-1; the match to TRBD2 covers 13 bases. Germline V gives CDR1 GTSNPN, CDR2 SVGIG (reference sequence). CDR3 length: 16 amino acids. Losses at the gene ends were 1 base for V and 8 bases for J; bases not matched to a gene: 8. The whole variable domain, filled in from reference TRBV30 and TRBJ2-1, reads SQTIHQWPATLVQPVGSPLSLECTVEGTSNPNLYWYRQAAGRGLQLLFYSVGIGQISSEVPQNLSASRPQDRQFILSSKKLLLSDSGFYLCAWSGLAGGRTDEQFFGPGTRLTVL.